This T cell receptor (beta chain) was identified in a study of blood T cell repertoires in COVID-19. About the study: The United States, Italy and Spain provided the acute and convalescent COVID-19 samples. PBMCs, B-cell-depleted T cells, or T cells were the source of the cDNA or gDNA that made up the material.

The CDR3 covers 16 residues. Per germline, CDR1 SQVTM and CDR2 ANQGSEA. V gave up 0 bases and J gave up 6 bases; unmatched junction bases: 6. Study processing details: Nucleated cell counts were estimated from reference gene primer amplification. The protocol was immunoSEQ multiplex PCR, while the TCRdb copy is restricted to in-frame clones and leaves out a portion. The V and J calls and clone size were taken over from that table, and D and trimming were inferred from the DNA. This table holds approximately 210,000 clones, roughly 82% found once. Material: peripheral blood. The rearrangement uses TRBV29-1 and TRBJ2-3, with 13 bases identical to TRBD2. The source of this sequence is a woman aged 40 to 49 with acute or convalescent COVID-19. This chain's CDR3 is CSVEDLLAGGPDTQYF. CDR3 DNA: TGCAGCGTTGAAGACCTACTAGCGGGAGGGCCCGATACGCAGTATTTT.